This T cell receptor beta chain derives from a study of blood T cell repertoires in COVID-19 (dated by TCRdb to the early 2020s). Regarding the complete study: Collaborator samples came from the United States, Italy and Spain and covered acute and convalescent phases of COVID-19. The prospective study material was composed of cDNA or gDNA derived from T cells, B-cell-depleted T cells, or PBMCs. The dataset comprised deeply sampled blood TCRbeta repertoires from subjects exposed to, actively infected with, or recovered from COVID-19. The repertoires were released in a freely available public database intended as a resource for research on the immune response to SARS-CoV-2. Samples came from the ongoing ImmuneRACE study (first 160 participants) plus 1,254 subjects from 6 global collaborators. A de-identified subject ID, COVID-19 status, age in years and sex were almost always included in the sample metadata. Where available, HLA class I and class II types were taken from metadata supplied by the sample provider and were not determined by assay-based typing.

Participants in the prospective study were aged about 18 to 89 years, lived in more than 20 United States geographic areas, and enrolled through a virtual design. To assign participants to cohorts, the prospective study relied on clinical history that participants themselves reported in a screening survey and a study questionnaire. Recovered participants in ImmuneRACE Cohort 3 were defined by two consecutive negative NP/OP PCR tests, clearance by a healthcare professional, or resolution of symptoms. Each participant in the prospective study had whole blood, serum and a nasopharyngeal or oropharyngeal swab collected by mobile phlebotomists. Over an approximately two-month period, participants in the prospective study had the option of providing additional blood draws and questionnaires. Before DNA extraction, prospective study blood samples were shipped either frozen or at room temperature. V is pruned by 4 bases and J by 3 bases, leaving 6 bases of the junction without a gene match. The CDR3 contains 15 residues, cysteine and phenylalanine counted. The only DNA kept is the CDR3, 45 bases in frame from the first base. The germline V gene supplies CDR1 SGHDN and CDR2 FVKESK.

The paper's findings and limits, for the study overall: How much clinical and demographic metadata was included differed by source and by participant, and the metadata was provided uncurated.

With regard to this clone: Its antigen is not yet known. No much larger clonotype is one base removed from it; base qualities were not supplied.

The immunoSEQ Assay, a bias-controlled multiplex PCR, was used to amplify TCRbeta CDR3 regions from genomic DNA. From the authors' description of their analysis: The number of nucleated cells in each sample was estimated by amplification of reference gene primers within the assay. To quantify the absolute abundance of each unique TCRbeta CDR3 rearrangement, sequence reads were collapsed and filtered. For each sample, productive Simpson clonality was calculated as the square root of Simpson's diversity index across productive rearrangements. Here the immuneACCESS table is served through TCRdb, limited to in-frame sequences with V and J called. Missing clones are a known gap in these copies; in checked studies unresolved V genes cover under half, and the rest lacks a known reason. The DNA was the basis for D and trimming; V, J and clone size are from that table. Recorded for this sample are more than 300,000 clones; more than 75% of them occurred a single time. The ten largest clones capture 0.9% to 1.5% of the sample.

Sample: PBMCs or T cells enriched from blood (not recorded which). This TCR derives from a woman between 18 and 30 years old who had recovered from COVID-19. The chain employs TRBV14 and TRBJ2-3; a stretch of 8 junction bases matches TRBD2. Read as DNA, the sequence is TGTGCCAGCAGCCTCATCGGGAGGGAAACAGATACGCAGTATTTT. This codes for CASSLIGRETDTQYF.